This T cell receptor (beta chain) was captured by sequencing in a study of cytomegalovirus exposure and HLA in healthy donors. For the study at large: Within the Caucasian-associated ancestry cluster were roughly 82% of the 398 genotyped donors. Study results and caveats: When a later analysis compared HLA-associated TCR beta chains with equally common others, the HLA-associated chains turned out to be more clonally expanded and to have lower generation probabilities. Some V segments, including TRBV6-2 and TRBV6-3, were excluded as indistinguishable.

Comments on this clone: No antigen is known for it.

Use of 60 Vbeta and 13 Jbeta primers characterized the PCR. Clones were sequenced by immunoSEQ multiplex PCR, and TCRdb holds only the in-frame ones, with some missing. In the table there are just under 150,000 clones, roughly 76% of which are singletons. CDR1 SGHRS and CDR2 YFSETQ come from the germline V gene. The CDR3 has 14 residues. With 2 bases removed from V and 6 bases from J, the gap between germline ends came to 12 bases. Unrecorded immune exposures were likely, despite nominal health at sampling. The V gene is TRBV5-1, the J gene TRBJ1-5, with TRBD1 as a possible D gene (6 bases). Sequenced material: PBMCs. This receptor was taken from a woman aged 30 to 39 in good health and CMV-seronegative. The CDR3 nucleotides read TGCGCCAGCAGCTTAGGGGGGGCCGGTCAGCCCCAGCATTTT. It encodes CASSLGGAGQPQHF.